Each of the 19 T cell receptor beta chains below was sequenced from the same sample in a study of T cell changes during pregnancy in multiple sclerosis. Assay used: immunoSEQ multiplex PCR; TCRdb lists only in-frame clones, some missing. The repertoire holds tens of thousands of clones, with 91% as singletons. The sample in question was CD4+ T cells from peripheral blood mononuclear cells, obtained in the third trimester of pregnancy. The source of these receptors is a female donor in good health, enrolled as a control in a pregnancy study.

The chain links TRBV19 to TRBJ2-2; 10 bases map to TRBD2. V lost 9 bases, J lost 0 bases, and 4 bases stayed unmatched. The CDR3 consists of 15 residues. Germline CDR1 reads LNHDA; CDR2 reads SQIVND (reference sequence). For the CDR3, the DNA is TGTGCCAGCCTTAGCGGGAGGCCGAACACCGGGGAGCTGTTTTTT. Translated: CASLSGRPNTGELFF. The whole variable domain, remainder taken from reference TRBV19 and TRBJ2-2, is DGGITQSPKYLFRKEGQNVTLSCEQNLNHDAMYWYRQDPGQGLRLIYYSQIVNDFQKGDIAEGYSVSREKKESFPLTVTSAQKNPTAFYLCASLSGRPNTGELFFGEGSRLTVL.

The chain recombines TRBV18 with TRBJ2-3; perhaps TRBD1 as D (6 bases). The germline V gene encodes CDR1 KGHSH and CDR2 LQKENI. CDR3 size: 15 residues. V was trimmed by 5 bases and J by 3 bases, leaving 15 bases between them. DNA for the CDR3: TGTGCCAGCTCATCGGGGCCAGGGGAGACAGATACGCAGTATTTT. This encodes CASSSGPGETDTQYF.

The chain recombines TRBV6-1 with TRBJ2-7; the D is unclear. The length of the CDR3 is 13 residues. The V end lost 6 bases, the J end lost 2 bases, and 11 bases lay between the germline ends. Germline assignment: CDR1 MNHNS and CDR2 SASEGT. The CDR3 is CASSPRPAYEQYF. The CDR3 DNA reads TGTGCCAGCAGCCCCCGCCCGGCCTACGAGCAGTACTTC.

This clone came up a few times. The J gene is TRBJ2-1, the V gene TRBV27; 10 bases fit TRBD1. The CDR3 has 13 amino acids. CDR1 is MNHEY, CDR2 SMNVEV, per germline (reference sequence). The V segment lost 7 bases and the J segment 7 bases; nucleotides outside the gene matches: 4. CDR3 bases: TGTGCCAGCAACGGACAGGGGGGAAATGAGCAGTTCTTC. Protein sequence: CASNGQGGNEQFF.

V is TRBV7-9 and J is TRBJ2-5; no clear D gene. Germline V CDR1 and CDR2: SEHNR, FQNEAQ (reference sequence). Trimming cost V 3 bases and J 6 bases, with 14 bases left between them. This CDR3 is built from 14 residues. This CDR3 reads CASSFWALEQTQYF. DNA for the CDR3: TGTGCCAGCAGCTTCTGGGCCCTTGAGCAGACCCAGTACTTC.

The chain recombines TRBV11-2 with TRBJ2-1; D may be TRBD2 (6 bases). This CDR3 has 15 residues. The V end lost 0 bases, the J end lost 6 bases, and 12 bases lay between the germline ends. Germline lookup yields CDR1 SGHAT and CDR2 FQNNGV. The CDR3 sequence: CASSLDRREINEQFF. CDR3 bases: TGTGCCAGCAGCTTAGATCGGCGGGAAATCAATGAGCAGTTCTTC.

This chain joins TRBV19 and TRBJ1-2, with D perhaps TRBD1 (5 bases). The V end was cut by 5 bases, the J end by 4 bases, with 17 bases between. The CDR3 totals 15 residues. Germline V gene data show CDR1 as LNHDA and CDR2 as SQIVND (reference sequence). CDR3 amino acids: CASSFQGWGVYGYTF. The CDR3 DNA sequence: TGTGCCAGTAGTTTTCAGGGATGGGGGGTCTATGGCTACACCTTC.

V and J are TRBV19 and TRBJ1-2; D unclear. Trimming shortened V by 3 bases and J by 4 bases, and 15 bases separated the two germline ends. This CDR3 is built from 15 residues. Germline V lookup: CDR1 LNHDA, CDR2 SQIVND (reference sequence). The CDR3 loop reads CASSIPWDTSYGYTF. In nucleotides, the CDR3 is TGTGCCAGTAGTATTCCATGGGATACTAGCTATGGCTACACCTTC.

This chain uses TRBV6-5 with TRBJ2-7; perhaps TRBD2 as D (7 bases). The CDR3 covers 14 residues. V lost 5 bases and J 3 bases, leaving 14 bases between the germline ends. Per the germline V gene, CDR1 is MNHEY and CDR2 is SVGAGI. CDR3 nucleotide sequence: TGTGCCAGCAGTAAGCGGGACAAGTACTACGAGCAGTACTTC. It encodes CASSKRDKYYEQYF.

V and J are TRBV30 and TRBJ2-5; the D gene is possibly TRBD1 (5 bases). The germline V and J ends were trimmed by 4 bases and 5 bases, with 11 bases remaining between them. The CDR3 runs 12 residues. The germline V gene encodes CDR1 GTSNPN and CDR2 SVGIG (reference sequence). CDR3 bases: TGTGCCTGGAAAAGCAGGGATGAGACCCAGTACTTC. Its protein is CAWKSRDETQYF. Full variable domain (missing parts from reference TRBV30 and TRBJ2-5): SQTIHQWPATLVQPVGSPLSLECTVEGTSNPNLYWYRQAAGRGLQLLFYSVGIGQISSEVPQNLSASRPQDRQFILSSKKLLLSDSGFYLCAWKSRDETQYFGPGTRLLVL.

V usage is TRBV10-2 and J usage is TRBJ1-1, with 7 bases fitting TRBD1. Germline CDR1 and CDR2: WSHSY and SAAADI. The CDR3 is 13 residues long. J gave up 5 bases and V 7 bases, and 7 bases lay outside the gene matches. CDR3: CASTQGKGTEAFF. CDR3 DNA: TGCGCCAGCACACAGGGGAAGGGGACTGAAGCTTTCTTT.

The V and J genes are TRBV5-1 and TRBJ2-1; tentative D call: TRBD2 (5 bases). Germline V gene sequence: CDR1 SGHRS, CDR2 YFSETQ. V was trimmed by 3 bases and J by 1 base, leaving 14 bases between them. The CDR3 covers 16 residues. The CDR3 nucleotides are TGCGCCAGCAGCTCGCAATTACTAGGTTCCTACAATGAGCAGTTCTTC. It yields the protein CASSSQLLGSYNEQFF.

The chain has TRBV6-5 and TRBJ2-7, with TRBD1 matching 9 bases. CDR3 length equals 15 residues. V dropped 6 bases and J dropped 1; count of bases not matched to a gene: 7. Germline-derived CDR1 and CDR2 are MNHEY and SVGAGI. The chain's CDR3 is CASRNPGTGSYEQYF. CDR3 DNA sequence: TGTGCCAGCAGGAACCCCGGGACAGGGTCCTACGAGCAGTACTTC.

The chain employs TRBV20-1 and TRBJ2-1, with no clear D. The V end was cut by 2 bases, the J end by 8 bases, with 7 bases between. The CDR3 spans 11 residues. The germline V gene encodes CDR1 DFQATT and CDR2 SNEGSKA (reference sequence). CDR3 DNA: TGCAGTGCTAGACCCCTCTATGAGCAGTTCTTC. This encodes CSARPLYEQFF.

J is TRBJ1-5 and V is TRBV28, with D hard to call. With 10 bases removed from V and 0 bases from J, the gap between germline ends came to 4 bases. CDR3 size: 11 residues. In germline, CDR1 is MDHEN, CDR2 SYDVKM. Here the CDR3 reads CAIHSNQPQHF. DNA for the CDR3: TGTGCCATCCATAGCAATCAGCCCCAGCATTTT.

The gene calls are TRBV7-8 and TRBJ2-3; D perhaps matches TRBD1 (5 bases). The CDR3 runs to 14 residues. Trimming shortened V by 6 bases and J by 2 bases, and 12 bases separated the two germline ends. Germline V gives CDR1 SGHVS, CDR2 FQNEAQ. The chain's CDR3 is CASSGATTTDTQYF. CDR3 nucleotides: TGTGCCAGCAGTGGGGCTACCACCACAGATACGCAGTATTTT.

This clone was detected a few times. V and J are TRBV4-3 and TRBJ2-3, with 9 bases that match TRBD1. CDR1 and CDR2 from the germline V gene are LGHNA and YSLEER. The CDR3 extends over 15 amino acids. V shed 2 bases, J shed 7 bases, and the junction held 7 bases outside the gene matches. The CDR3 reads CASSQHTQGAYTQYF. As DNA, the CDR3 is TGCGCCAGCAGCCAACATACACAGGGGGCCTATACGCAGTATTTT.

This clone was counted a few times. CDR3 amino acids: CASSPSQGAMNTEAFF. The CDR3 coding sequence is TGTGCCAGTAGCCCATCACAGGGGGCGATGAACACTGAAGCTTTCTTT. V gene TRBV19 combines with J gene TRBJ1-1, with 9 bases identical to TRBD1. The CDR3 is 16 amino acids. From germline, CDR1 is LNHDA and CDR2 SQIVND (reference sequence). Trimming took 6 bases from V and 0 from J; bases not matched to a gene: 8.

This clone was counted a single time. The rearrangement joins TRBV5-1 to TRBJ2-7; 13 positions agree with TRBD2. CDR3 size: 19 residues. The V segment lost 5 bases and the J segment 2 bases; nucleotides outside the gene matches: 16. Looked up from germline, CDR1 is SGHRS and CDR2 is YFSETQ. DNA for the CDR3: TGCGCCAGCAGGCGTACCGGGGGGGCCGGGACTAGCGGGGCCTACGAGCAGTACTTC. It specifies CASRRTGGAGTSGAYEQYF.